The TCR beta chain described here comes from a study of blood T cell repertoires in COVID-19. In the authors' workflow: Researchers report that nucleated cell counts were estimated from reference gene primer amplification. Generated by immunoSEQ multiplex PCR, the TCRdb table keeps only in-frame clones and is missing some. The D gene and trimming were derived from the DNA, and the V and J assignments and clone size from that table. The sample comprises more than 85,000 clones, about three quarters of which are singletons, and around 16% rests with the top ten. This clonotype was sampled from a woman aged 80 or over with active or convalescent COVID-19. The sample was peripheral blood.

Here the CDR3 DNA reads TGTGCCAGCTCACCCAGGGAAGTTAAAGAGACCCAGTACTTC. This sequence encodes CASSPREVKETQYF. The chain couples TRBV18 to TRBJ2-5; possible D gene TRBD1, 5 bases. Germline loops: CDR1 KGHSH, CDR2 LQKENI. The CDR3 length is 14 residues. Between the trimmed V and J ends, which lost 3 bases and 3 bases, there was a span of 11 bases.